This TCR beta chain emerged from a study of shared clonotypes between healthy human individuals. This clone was seen more than once but under ten times. This sample includes further DNA sequences coding for the same CDR3. The method was immunoSEQ multiplex PCR; TCRdb's version includes in-frame clones alone and lacks a portion of them. The repertoire has about 980,000 clones, over 75% of them found once; the top ten carry approximately 1.5%. V was trimmed by 8 bases and J by 4 bases, leaving 12 bases between them. The germline V gene encodes CDR1 MNHNS and CDR2 SASEGT. The CDR3 runs 14 residues. The receptor was derived from a man between 18 and 29 years old in good health. This sequence joins TRBV6-1 and TRBJ1-6; no clear D gene. Sequencing was performed on memory CD4+ T cells sorted from blood. Subset meaning: CD45RA-negative fraction. DNA for the CDR3: TGTGCCAGCGTTGGAAGGTCTTATAATTCACCCCTCCACTTT. Encoded protein: CASVGRSYNSPLHF.